This T cell receptor (beta chain) came from a study of T-cell memory formation after mild COVID-19. Whole-study findings and limits: What remained unconfirmed was the SARS-CoV-2 specificity of second-wave clones peaking on day 37. Clones that contracted from day 15 to 85 had balanced CD4/CD8; later expanders were CD4+ biased. Cross-reactive memory seemingly joined, as some responding clones were found in pre-infection memory.

For this clonotype: Antigen specificity is unknown.

Germline V gives CDR1 LNHDA, CDR2 SQIVND (reference sequence). V shed 3 bases and J shed 2 bases, with 14 bases lying between them. This CDR3 is 15 amino acids long. MiXCR was run by TCRdb on the 5' RACE reads, yielding one entry per CDR3 protein. The table has approximately 480,000 distinct CDR3 sequences, about 20% seen once. The chain uses TRBV19 and TRBJ2-7; a weak D match, TRBD2 (6 bases). The sequencing input was PBMCs or a T cell subset sorted from them (not recorded which). The sequence was obtained from an adult woman who had mild COVID-19 (a few samples of this study predate the infection). Cell type and time point are not known. The CDR3 spells CASSIFRGSPYEQYF. The CDR3 coding sequence is TGTGCCAGTAGTATCTTCCGGGGGTCCCCCTACGAGCAGTACTTC.